This T cell receptor beta chain stems from a study of metastatic and nonmetastatic thyroid tumors. For the study at large: Samples came from malignant and benign thyroid patients, and repertoires were compared across blood and tumor or nodule tissue.

This clone was counted only a few times. Its target is unknown. Original processing methods: Variation in CDR3 across clinicopathological groups served as the basis for constructing a distant-metastasis classifier in papillary thyroid cancer. TCRdb re-called the PCR reads through MiXCR. V and J calls and clone size were set by TCRdb, not the authors. The table records 55,000 to 75,000 clones, around 19% of them present only once. Thyroid surgery had not been preceded by any treatment in any patient. From germline, CDR1 is LNHDA and CDR2 SQIVND (reference sequence). V shed 9 bases and J 8 bases; nucleotides not matched to a gene: 11. CDR3 length: 15 residues. General study findings and limits: The study reportedly found significantly higher TCR beta diversity in malignant thyroid tumors than benign nodules, in blood and tumor.

The sequence was obtained from a female donor with papillary thyroid cancer or a benign thyroid nodule (not recorded which). Some clones in this sample may be carry-over from other donors' samples. The rearrangement links TRBV19 to TRBJ2-1, with 12 bases that match TRBD1. Material: blood. The CDR3 DNA sequence: TGTGCCAGCAGCTTAGGGACAGGGGGCAGGGATGAGCAGTTCTTC. It is translated as CASSLGTGGRDEQFF.